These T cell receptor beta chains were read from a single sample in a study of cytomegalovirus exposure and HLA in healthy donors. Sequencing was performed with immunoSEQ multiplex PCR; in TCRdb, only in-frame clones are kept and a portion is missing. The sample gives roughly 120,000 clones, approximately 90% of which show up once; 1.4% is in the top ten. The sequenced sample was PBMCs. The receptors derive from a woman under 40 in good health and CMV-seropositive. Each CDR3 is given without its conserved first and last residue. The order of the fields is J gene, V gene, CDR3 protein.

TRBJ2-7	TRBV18	ASSPLAPYGLYEQY
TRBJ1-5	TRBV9	ASSRQGGNQPQH
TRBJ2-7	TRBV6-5	ASKSAGASVYEQY
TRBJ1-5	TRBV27	ASSLSWTGGDQPQH
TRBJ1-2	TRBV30	AWSVRGYGYT
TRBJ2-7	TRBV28	ASLAGAGEQY
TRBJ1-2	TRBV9	ASSARTGKAYGYT
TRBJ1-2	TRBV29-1	SVPGAGGYT
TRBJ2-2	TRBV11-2	ASSSLGGKSGELF
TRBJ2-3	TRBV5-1	ASSPQGWDTQY
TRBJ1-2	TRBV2	ASAFGGGYGYT
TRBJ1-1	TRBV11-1	ASSSRDWEVAF
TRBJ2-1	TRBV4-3	ASSQEGLAGVGEQF
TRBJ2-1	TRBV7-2	ASSFGTGVYNEQF
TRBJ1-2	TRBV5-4	ASSLGGDYGYT
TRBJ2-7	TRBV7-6	ASSGNGQGTDEQY
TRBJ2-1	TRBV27	ASSLRGGSNEQF
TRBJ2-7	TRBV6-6	ASRTSGSEEQY
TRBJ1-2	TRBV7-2	ASSALQGKYGYT
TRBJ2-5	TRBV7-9	ASSLGRETQY
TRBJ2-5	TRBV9	ASSPSGRARYAQY
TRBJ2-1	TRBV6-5	ASRTSGGAYNEQF
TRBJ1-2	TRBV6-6	ASSYSWGQGDGYT
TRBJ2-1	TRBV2	ASINLLSYNEQF
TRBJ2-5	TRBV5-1	ASSQTGTGVRTQY
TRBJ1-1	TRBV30	AWSRGGGGTEAF
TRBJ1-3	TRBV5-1	ASSLTGASGNTIY
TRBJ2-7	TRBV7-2	ASSPTGGSFNEQY
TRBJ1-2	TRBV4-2	ASSPGDRGTYGYT
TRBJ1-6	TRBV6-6	ASRKTGVGNSPLH
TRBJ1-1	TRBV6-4	ASSDSRDRTLNTEAF
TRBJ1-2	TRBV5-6	ASSHDTFYGYT
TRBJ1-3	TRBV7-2	ASSSAGAISGSTIY
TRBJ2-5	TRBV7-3	ASSLGASVQETQY
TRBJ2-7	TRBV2	ASRGGTGGLSYEQY
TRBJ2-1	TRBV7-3	ASSATGSPLTEQF
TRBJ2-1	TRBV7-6	ASSLGVAEDDEQF
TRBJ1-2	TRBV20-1	SAIQTGHYT
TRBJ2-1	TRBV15	ATKETLRDEQF
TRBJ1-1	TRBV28	ASSLSTGRYTEAF
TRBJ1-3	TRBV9	ASSEGRQGNTIY
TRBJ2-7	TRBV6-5	ASSERGFYEQY
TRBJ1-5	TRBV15	ATSVPGQGHSNQPQH
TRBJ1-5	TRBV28	ASSQQGARQPQH
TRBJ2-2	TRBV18	ASSPSWVGVDTGELF
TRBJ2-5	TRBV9	ASSVGGASETQY
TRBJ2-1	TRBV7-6	ASSLAGTGINEQF
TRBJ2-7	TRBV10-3	AMGRDYEQY
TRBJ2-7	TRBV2	ASSASVVEQY
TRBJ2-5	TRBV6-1	ASSEVAGGQETQY
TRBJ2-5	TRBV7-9	ASSLGGFWDSELQETQY
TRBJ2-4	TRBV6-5	ASSKTGENIQY
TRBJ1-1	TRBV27	ASSFSGGTEAF